This T cell receptor beta chain was recovered during a study of CD8 T cells in ankylosing spondylitis. Each CDR3 protein is one row after TCRdb ran MiXCR on the 5' RACE reads. The sample contains approximately 400,000 distinct CDR3 sequences, roughly 17% of which appear only once. Study-wide points: A TCR beta motif made of about 8 highly homologous variants seemed typical of ankylosing spondylitis blood. Prior work had noted some motif variants in reactive arthritis blood and synovial fluid.

Trimming at V came to 3 bases and at J to 6 bases, leaving 10 bases not matched to a gene. Germline assignment: CDR1 SGHRS and CDR2 YFSETQ. There are 16 residues in the CDR3. Comments on this clonotype: Its cognate antigen is unknown.

The sequence was obtained from a male donor with ankylosing spondylitis. Sequencing was carried out using blood, either unsorted or a sorted T cell fraction (not recorded which). V and J are TRBV5-1 and TRBJ2-7; TRBD2 aligns across 12 bases. The CDR3 DNA follows: TGCGCCAGCAGCTCCCTCCCGACTAGCGGGGGTGTCGAGCAGTACTTC. This codes for CASSSLPTSGGVEQYF.